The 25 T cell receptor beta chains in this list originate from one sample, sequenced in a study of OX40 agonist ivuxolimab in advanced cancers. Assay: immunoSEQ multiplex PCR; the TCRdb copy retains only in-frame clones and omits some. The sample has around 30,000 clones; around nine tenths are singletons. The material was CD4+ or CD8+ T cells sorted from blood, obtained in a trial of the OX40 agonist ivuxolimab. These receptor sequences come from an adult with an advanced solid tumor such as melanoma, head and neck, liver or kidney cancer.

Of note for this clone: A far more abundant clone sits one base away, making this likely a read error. The CDR3 is CASSSSGMYYEQYF. As DNA, the CDR3 is TGTGCCAGCAGCTCCTCTGGGATGTACTACGAGCAGTACTTC. The V gene is TRBV27, the J gene TRBJ2-5; D gene unclear. The J call may be faulty, since TRBJ2-7 better matches the DNA end. The germline CDR1 and CDR2 sequences are MNHEY and SMNVEV (reference sequence). The CDR3 extends over 14 amino acids.

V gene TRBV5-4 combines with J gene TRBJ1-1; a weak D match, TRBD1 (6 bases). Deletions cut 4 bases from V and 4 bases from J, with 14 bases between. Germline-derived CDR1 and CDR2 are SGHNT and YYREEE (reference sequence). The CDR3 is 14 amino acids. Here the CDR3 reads CASSPQGFGTEAFF. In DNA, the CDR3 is TGTGCCAGCAGCCCGCAGGGGTTTGGCACTGAAGCTTTCTTT.

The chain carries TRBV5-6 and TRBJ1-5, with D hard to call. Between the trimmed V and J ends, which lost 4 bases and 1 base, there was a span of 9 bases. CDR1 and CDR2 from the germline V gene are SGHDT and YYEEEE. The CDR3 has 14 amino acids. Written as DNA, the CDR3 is TGTGCCAGCAGCCCGGGAAGCAGCAATCAGCCCCAGCATTTT. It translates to CASSPGSSNQPQHF.

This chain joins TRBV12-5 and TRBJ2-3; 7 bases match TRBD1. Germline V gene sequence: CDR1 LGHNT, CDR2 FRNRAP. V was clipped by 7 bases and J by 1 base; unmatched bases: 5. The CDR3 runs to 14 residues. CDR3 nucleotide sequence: TGTGCTAGTGCCCTAGGGGGCCGCACAGATACGCAGTATTTT. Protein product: CASALGGRTDTQYF.

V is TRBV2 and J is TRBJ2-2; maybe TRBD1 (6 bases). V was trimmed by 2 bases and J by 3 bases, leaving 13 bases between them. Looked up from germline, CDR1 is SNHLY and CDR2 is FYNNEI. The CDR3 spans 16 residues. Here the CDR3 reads CASSEIGGKYTGELFF. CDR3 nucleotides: TGTGCCAGCAGTGAAATAGGGGGAAAGTACACCGGGGAGCTGTTTTTT.

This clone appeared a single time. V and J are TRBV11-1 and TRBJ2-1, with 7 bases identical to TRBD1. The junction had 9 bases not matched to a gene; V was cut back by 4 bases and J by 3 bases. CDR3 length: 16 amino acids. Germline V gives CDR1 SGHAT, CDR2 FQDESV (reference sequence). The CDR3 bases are TGTGCCAGCAGCTCCTCCGGGGACAGTATCTACAATGAGCAGTTCTTC. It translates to CASSSSGDSIYNEQFF.

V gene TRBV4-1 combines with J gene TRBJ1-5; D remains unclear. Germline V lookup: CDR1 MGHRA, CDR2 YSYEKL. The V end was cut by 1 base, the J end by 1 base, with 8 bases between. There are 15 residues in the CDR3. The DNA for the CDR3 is TGCGCCAGCAGCCAAGTAGATGGCAGCAATCAGCCCCAGCATTTT. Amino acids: CASSQVDGSNQPQHF.

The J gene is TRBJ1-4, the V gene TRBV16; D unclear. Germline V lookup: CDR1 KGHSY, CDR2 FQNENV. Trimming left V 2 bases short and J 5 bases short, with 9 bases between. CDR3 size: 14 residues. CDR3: CASSQGLGNEKLFF. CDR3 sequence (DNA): TGTGCCAGCAGCCAAGGACTTGGAAATGAAAAACTGTTTTTT.

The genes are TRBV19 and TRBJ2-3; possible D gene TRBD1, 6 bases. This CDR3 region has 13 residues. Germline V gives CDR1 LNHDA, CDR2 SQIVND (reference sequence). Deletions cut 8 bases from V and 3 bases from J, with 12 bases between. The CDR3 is CASGEQGTDTQYF. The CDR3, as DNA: TGTGCCAGTGGAGAACAGGGTACAGATACGCAGTATTTT.

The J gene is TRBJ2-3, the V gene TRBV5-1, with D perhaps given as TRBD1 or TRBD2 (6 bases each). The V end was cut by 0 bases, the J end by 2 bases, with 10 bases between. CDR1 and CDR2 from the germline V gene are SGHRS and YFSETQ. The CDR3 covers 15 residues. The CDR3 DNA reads TGCGCCAGCAGCTTGGCCTCGGGGGCCACAGATACGCAGTATTTT. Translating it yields CASSLASGATDTQYF.

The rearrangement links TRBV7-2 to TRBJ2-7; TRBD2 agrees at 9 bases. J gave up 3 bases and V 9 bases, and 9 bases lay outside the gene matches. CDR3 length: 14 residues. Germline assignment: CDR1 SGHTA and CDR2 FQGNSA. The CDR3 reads CASKEASGNYEQYF. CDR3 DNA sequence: TGTGCCAGTAAGGAGGCTAGCGGGAACTACGAGCAGTACTTC.

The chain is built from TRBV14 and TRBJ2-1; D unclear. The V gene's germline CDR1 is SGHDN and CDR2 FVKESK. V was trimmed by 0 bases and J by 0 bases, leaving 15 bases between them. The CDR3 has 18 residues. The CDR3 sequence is CASSQDPPSTSSYNEQFF. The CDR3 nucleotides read TGTGCCAGCAGCCAAGACCCCCCCAGCACGAGCTCCTACAATGAGCAGTTCTTC.

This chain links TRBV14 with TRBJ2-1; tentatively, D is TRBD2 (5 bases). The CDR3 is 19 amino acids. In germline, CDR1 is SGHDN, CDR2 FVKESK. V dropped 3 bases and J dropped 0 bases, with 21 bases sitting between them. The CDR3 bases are TGTGCCAGCAGCCAGGCTCCTAGCTGGGAAGGGAGCTCCTACAATGAGCAGTTCTTC. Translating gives CASSQAPSWEGSSYNEQFF.

CDR3 sequence (DNA): TGCGCCAGCAGCTTGTCAGGGGGCAATGAAAAACTGTTTTTT. Residues: CASSLSGGNEKLFF. The V call is TRBV5-1, the J call TRBJ1-4; 8 bases agree with TRBD1. Germline CDR1 SGHRS, CDR2 YFSETQ. This CDR3 has 14 amino acids. The junction had 1 base not matched to a gene; V was cut back by 1 base and J by 5 bases.

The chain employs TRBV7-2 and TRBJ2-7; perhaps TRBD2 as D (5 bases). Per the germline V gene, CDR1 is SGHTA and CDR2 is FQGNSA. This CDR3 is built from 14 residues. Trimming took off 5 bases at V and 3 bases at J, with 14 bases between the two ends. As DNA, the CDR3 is TGTGCCAGCAGCCTCCTCGAGGGAGACTACGAGCAGTACTTC. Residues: CASSLLEGDYEQYF. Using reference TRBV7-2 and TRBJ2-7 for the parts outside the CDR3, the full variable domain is GAGVSQSPSNKVTEKGKDVELRCDPISGHTALYWYRQSLGQGLEFLIYFQGNSAPDKSGLPSDRFSAERTGGSVSTLTIQRTQQEDSAVYLCASSLLEGDYEQYFGPGTRLTVT.

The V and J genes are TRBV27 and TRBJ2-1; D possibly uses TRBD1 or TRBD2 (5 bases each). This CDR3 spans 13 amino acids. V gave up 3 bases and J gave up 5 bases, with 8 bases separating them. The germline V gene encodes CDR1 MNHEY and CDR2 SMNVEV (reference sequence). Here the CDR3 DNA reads TGTGCCAGCAGTTTCGGGACCAACAATGAGCAGTTCTTC. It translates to CASSFGTNNEQFF.

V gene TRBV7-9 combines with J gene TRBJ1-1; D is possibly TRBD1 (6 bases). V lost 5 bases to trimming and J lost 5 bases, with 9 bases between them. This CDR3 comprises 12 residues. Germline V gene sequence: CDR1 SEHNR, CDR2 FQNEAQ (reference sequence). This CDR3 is CASSAGTTEAFF. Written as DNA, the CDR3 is TGTGCCAGCAGCGCCGGGACAACTGAAGCTTTCTTT.

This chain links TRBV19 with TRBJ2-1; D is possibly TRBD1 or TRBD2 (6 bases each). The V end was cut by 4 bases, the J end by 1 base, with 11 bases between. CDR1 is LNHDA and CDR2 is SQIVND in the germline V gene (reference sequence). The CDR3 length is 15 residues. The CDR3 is CASSRGARSYNEQFF. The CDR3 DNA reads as TGTGCCAGTAGTAGGGGGGCGAGATCCTACAATGAGCAGTTCTTC. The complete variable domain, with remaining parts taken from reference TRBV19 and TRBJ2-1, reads DGGITQSPKYLFRKEGQNVTLSCEQNLNHDAMYWYRQDPGQGLRLIYYSQIVNDFQKGDIAEGYSVSREKKESFPLTVTSAQKNPTAFYLCASSRGARSYNEQFFGPGTRLTVL.

The CDR3 bases are TGCGCCAGCAGCCAAGCAGGGTACTACACTGAAGCTTTCTTT. Protein product: CASSQAGYYTEAFF. V and J are TRBV4-1 and TRBJ1-1, with D possibly being TRBD1 (5 bases). Germline assignment: CDR1 MGHRA and CDR2 YSYEKL. Trimming stripped 1 base from V and 3 bases from J, with 9 bases between. The length of the CDR3 is 14 residues.

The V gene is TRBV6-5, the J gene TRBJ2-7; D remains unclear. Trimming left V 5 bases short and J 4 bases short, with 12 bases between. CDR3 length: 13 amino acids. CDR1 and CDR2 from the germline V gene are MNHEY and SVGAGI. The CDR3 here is CASSEGYAYEQYF. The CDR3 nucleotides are TGTGCCAGCAGTGAAGGGTATGCGTACGAGCAGTACTTC.

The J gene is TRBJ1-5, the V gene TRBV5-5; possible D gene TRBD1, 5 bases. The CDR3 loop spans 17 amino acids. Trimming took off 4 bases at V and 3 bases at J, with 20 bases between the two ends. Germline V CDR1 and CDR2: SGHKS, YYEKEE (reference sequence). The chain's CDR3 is CASSMTGGGSYNQPQHF. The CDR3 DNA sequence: TGTGCCAGCAGCATGACGGGGGGAGGAAGCTACAATCAGCCCCAGCATTTT.

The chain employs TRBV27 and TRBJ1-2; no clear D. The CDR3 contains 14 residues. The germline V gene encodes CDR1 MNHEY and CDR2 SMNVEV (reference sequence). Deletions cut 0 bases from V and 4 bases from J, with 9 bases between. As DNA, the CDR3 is TGTGCCAGCAGTTTATCCTACGGGGTCTATGGCTACACCTTC. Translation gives CASSLSYGVYGYTF.

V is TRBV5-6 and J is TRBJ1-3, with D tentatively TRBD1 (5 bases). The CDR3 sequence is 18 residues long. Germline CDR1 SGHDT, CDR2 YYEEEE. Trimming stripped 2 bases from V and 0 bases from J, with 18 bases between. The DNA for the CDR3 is TGTGCCAGCAGCTTCGTCACCAGGGAGCCTAGCTCTGGAAACACCATATATTTT. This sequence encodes CASSFVTREPSSGNTIYF.

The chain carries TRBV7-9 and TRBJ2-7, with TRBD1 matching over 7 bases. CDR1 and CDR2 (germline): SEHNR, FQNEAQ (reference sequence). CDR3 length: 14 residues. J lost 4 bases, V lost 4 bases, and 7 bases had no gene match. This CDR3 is CASSSGTDNYEQYF. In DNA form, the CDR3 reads TGTGCCAGCAGCTCCGGGACAGACAATTACGAGCAGTACTTC.

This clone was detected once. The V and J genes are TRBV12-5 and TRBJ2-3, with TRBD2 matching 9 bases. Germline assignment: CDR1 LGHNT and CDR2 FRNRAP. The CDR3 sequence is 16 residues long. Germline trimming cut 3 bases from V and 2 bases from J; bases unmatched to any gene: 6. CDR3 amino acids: CASGFGAGGDTDTQYF. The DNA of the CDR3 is TGTGCTAGTGGTTTTGGAGCGGGGGGAGACACAGATACGCAGTATTTT.